Here is one T cell receptor (beta chain) with its context. Authors' methods: It was from reference gene primer amplification that nucleated cell counts were estimated. Using immunoSEQ multiplex PCR, the repertoire was profiled, and TCRdb retains in-frame clones only, with some absent. V, J and clone size derive from that table, while D and trimming were established from the DNA sequence. The sample has about 350,000 clones, less than 90% seen once. These data are taken from a study of blood T cell repertoires in COVID-19. V was shortened by 3 bases and J by 8 bases, with 11 bases between the two germline ends. The CDR3 runs 13 residues. Germline-derived CDR1 and CDR2 are SGHNT and YENEEA.

The chain employs TRBV11-3 and TRBJ2-4; D gene ambiguous. This sequence was found in a woman under 40 who had recovered from COVID-19. The specimen sequenced was PBMCs or T cells enriched from blood (not recorded which). This CDR3 is CASSLVPSDIQYF. CDR3 in DNA: TGTGCCAGCAGCTTGGTCCCATCAGACATTCAGTACTTC.